What follows is one TCR beta chain and its context. No antigen is known for it. No base quality values were provided; no much bigger clone lies one nucleotide off. PTCy-treated patients came from a prospective multi-institutional clinical trial. Peripheral blood and bone marrow mononuclear cells were isolated by Ficoll-Hypaque density centrifugation and were cryopreserved. These data belong to a study of T cells after posttransplantation cyclophosphamide (dated by TCRdb to 2016 to 2017). Regarding the research as a whole: T cell repertoire reconstitution was tracked by TRB sequencing after myeloablative bone marrow transplantation in which posttransplantation cyclophosphamide was used as GVHD prophylaxis. Antigen receptor sequencing covered samples from roughly 40 PTCy-treated patients and approximately 15 of their related bone marrow donors. Blood from every one of the roughly 30 PTCy patients who had 1-year posttransplant specimens underwent TRB sequencing. In 3 patients, up to roughly 3 additional blood samples taken between 2 and 5.2 years after transplant also underwent TRB sequencing, as did pretransplant blood from a handful of patients. Because TRA and TRB clonality correlated tightly in roughly nine samples, later TCR analyses were limited to TRB. Public TRB sequences were queried against a database of over 3,000 sequences associated with responses to pathogens, tumor antigens, self-antigens and alloantigens.

TRB sequencing used genomic DNA with the immunoSEQ assay at survey resolution or the hsTCRB kit. Processing in the source paper ran as follows. The immunoSEQ software was used for initial read processing, and the LymphoSeq R package was used for repertoire analyses. Clonality was computed as 1 minus normalized Shannon entropy; Gini coefficient was also calculated for each TRB dataset. Phenotypes of unsorted samples were inferred by mapping TRB sequences from sorted subsets of the recipient or donor onto unsorted samples of the same recipient. The table was pulled from immuneACCESS by TCRdb, which kept in-frame rearrangements only. Such tables lose some clones; where checked, under half of the loss comes from unresolved V genes, and the rest has no known cause. The DNA was the basis for D and trimming; V, J and clone size are from that table. This sample has 45,000 to 65,000 clones in its table, and around 84% of those were observed once. The biggest ten clones account for about 2.6% of the sample.

The CDR3 runs 12 residues from the cysteine to the phenylalanine. Only CDR3 DNA is held: 36 bases, read in frame from base 1. Relative to germline, V is 5 bases shorter and J is 4 bases shorter, with 5 bases between their ends. The germline V gene encodes CDR1 SGHNT and CDR2 YENEEA. Beyond this particular receptor, the publication reports: Donor-recipient similarity was low at 1-2 months but increased during the first year, and donor CD8+ memory clones often dominated later blood repertoires. Across roughly 40 patients, recipient CMV seropositivity and CMV reactivation were highly associated with TRB clonality; PTCy diversity was similar to CNI/methotrexate controls. The TRB repertoires of T cells infiltrating skin or the GI tract showed only limited overlap with the TRB repertoires found in blood.

This sequence was found in a man aged 30 to 45 with a blood cancer, CMV-positive, and with a related stem cell donor. The specimen sequenced was PBMCs. Here the chain combines TRBV11-3 and TRBJ2-2; no D segment can be confidently identified. The CDR3 here reads CASSPITGELFF. In nucleotides, the sequence is TGTGCCAGCAGCCCCATCACCGGGGAGCTGTTTTTT.